Following are 10 T cell receptor beta chains from one sample sequenced in a study of blood T cell repertoires in COVID-19. Method: immunoSEQ multiplex PCR; TCRdb's copy keeps in-frame clones and lacks some. The profile shows under 300,000 clones, approximately 90% of them singletons. The sequenced sample was peripheral blood. The receptors were sampled from a man aged 55 to 70 who had recovered from COVID-19.

The chain recombines TRBV30 with TRBJ1-6; 10 nucleotides line up with TRBD1. The junction had 13 bases not matched to a gene; V was cut back by 5 bases and J by 0 bases. CDR1 GTSNPN and CDR2 SVGIG come from the germline V gene (reference sequence). There are 19 residues in the CDR3. The CDR3: CAWADKRQGASSYNSPLHF. The CDR3 DNA reads TGTGCCTGGGCCGATAAGCGACAGGGGGCTTCCTCCTATAATTCACCCCTCCACTTT.

This clone has ten or more counts. V usage is TRBV12-5 and J usage is TRBJ2-2; 10 bases match TRBD1. Germline CDR1 reads LGHNT; CDR2 reads FRNRAP. J was trimmed by 4 bases and V by 3 bases; bases with no gene match: 2. CDR3 length equals 15 residues. The CDR3 DNA reads as TGTGCTAGTGGTTTCTGGACAGGGGGCACCGGGGAGCTGTTTTTT. Protein: CASGFWTGGTGELFF.

The chain carries TRBV7-9 and TRBJ1-6; D gene uncertain. The ends were cut back, 5 bases at V and 7 bases at J, with 9 bases in the middle. CDR3 length: 13 amino acids. CDR1 and CDR2 (germline): SEHNR, FQNEAQ (reference sequence). CDR3 region: CASSPGLNSPLHF. The CDR3 DNA is TGTGCCAGCAGCCCCGGTCTGAATTCACCCCTCCACTTT.

The chain joins TRBV10-2 to TRBJ1-3; TRBD1 matches 8 bases. Germline CDR1 reads WSHSY; CDR2 reads SAAADI. The CDR3 is 14 residues long. V lost 7 bases to trimming and J lost 2 bases; unmatched junction nucleotides: 4. In DNA, the CDR3 is TGCGCCAGCACAGGGGGCGAAACTGGAAACACCATATATTTT. It encodes CASTGGETGNTIYF.

V and J are TRBV10-3 and TRBJ1-2; D is ambiguous. Trimming cost V 8 bases and J 5 bases, with 12 bases left between them. From germline, CDR1 is ENHRY and CDR2 SYGVKD. This CDR3 spans 12 amino acids. The DNA for the CDR3 is TGTGCCATCGGAGAAGGCTTATATGGCTACACCTTC. This encodes CAIGEGLYGYTF.

This rearrangement joins TRBV21-1 to TRBJ2-7; TRBD1 is taken as the D call from the table, unchecked against the DNA. TRBV21-1 is marked as a pseudogene. The CDR3 is made up of 13 amino acids. Written as DNA, the CDR3 is TGTGCCAGCAGCAAAGGACAGGGGAGCGAGCAGTACGTC. Residues: CASSKGQGSEQYV.

The gene calls are TRBV5-4 and TRBJ2-5, with D possibly TRBD1 on 6 matching bases. The CDR3 covers 14 residues. Per germline, CDR1 SGHNT and CDR2 YYREEE (reference sequence). Trimming shortened V by 4 bases and J by 4 bases, and 14 bases separated the two germline ends. The DNA of the CDR3 is TGTGCCAGCAGCACCACAGGGAGATCAGAGACCCAGTACTTC. It yields the protein CASSTTGRSETQYF. Full variable domain (outside the CDR3, taken from reference TRBV5-4 and TRBJ2-5): ETGVTQSPTHLIKTRGQQVTLRCSSQSGHNTVSWYQQALGQGPQFIFQYYREEENGRGNFPPRFSGLQFPNYSSELNVNALELDDSALYLCASSTTGRSETQYFGPGTRLLVL.

This chain connects TRBV5-4 to TRBJ1-2, with 8 positions matching TRBD1. The germline V gene encodes CDR1 SGHNT and CDR2 YYREEE (reference sequence). The CDR3 spans 17 residues. Losses at the gene ends were 0 bases for V and 4 bases for J; bases not matched to a gene: 11. In DNA form, the CDR3 reads TGTGCCAGCAGCTTGGCCCGACAGGGGACTCCCGTCTATGGCTACACCTTC. It specifies CASSLARQGTPVYGYTF.

This sequence joins TRBV11-2 and TRBJ1-1, with TRBD1 matching 7 bases. V lost 2 bases to trimming and J lost 10 bases; unmatched junction nucleotides: 1. The CDR3 spans 11 residues. Germline CDR1 is SGHAT and CDR2 is FQNNGV. The CDR3 protein is CASSLQGGAFF. CDR3 DNA sequence: TGTGCCAGCAGCTTACAGGGGGGAGCTTTCTTT.

The V and J genes are TRBV28 and TRBJ1-3, with 9 bases lining up with TRBD1. The junction had 6 bases not matched to a gene; V was cut back by 8 bases and J by 4 bases. Germline loops: CDR1 MDHEN, CDR2 SYDVKM. The CDR3 runs 14 residues. The CDR3 protein is CASLDRGTGNTIYF. The CDR3 DNA follows: TGTGCCAGCCTGGACAGGGGTACGGGAAACACCATATATTTT.